Each of the 10 T cell receptor beta chains below was sequenced from the same sample in a study of blood T cells in healthy people across ages. The authors ran a second PCR of about 6 to 11 cycles using a sample-barcoded 5' primer and a J-beta primer mix. TCRdb used MiXCR to reprocess the 5' RACE reads, holding one entry per CDR3 protein. There are over 600,000 distinct CDR3 sequences in the sample; 40% to 45% occur only once, and 30% lies in the top ten. The sample consisted of blood. These receptors originate from a man at least 80 years old in good health.

This clonotype was seen a handful of times. This chain connects TRBV5-1 to TRBJ2-2; possible D gene TRBD2, 6 bases. V lost 0 bases and J 4 bases, leaving 10 bases between the germline ends. This CDR3 is 15 amino acids long. Germline loops: CDR1 SGHRS, CDR2 YFSETQ. Here the CDR3 reads CASSLGGASTGELFF. CDR3 in DNA: TGCGCCAGCAGCTTGGGCGGGGCGAGCACCGGGGAGCTGTTTTTT.

This clonotype was recorded a few times. The genes are TRBV20-1 and TRBJ2-3; 8 bases are a match to TRBD2. The V gene's germline CDR1 is DFQATT and CDR2 SNEGSKA (reference sequence). The CDR3 is 14 amino acids. The junction had 6 bases not matched to a gene; V was cut back by 4 bases and J by 3 bases. In DNA, the CDR3 is TGCAGTGCTAATAGCGGGGATGGAACAGATACGCAGTATTTT. Translation: CSANSGDGTDTQYF.

The rearrangement links TRBV7-2 to TRBJ2-4; TRBD1 might be the D (5 bases). Judging by the DNA end, TRBJ2-7 fits better; the J call may be wrong. CDR1 and CDR2 from the germline V gene are SGHTA and FQGNSA. There are 14 residues in the CDR3. CDR3 coding DNA: TGTGCCAGCAGCTTGCAGGGTGGAGCCTACGAGCAGTACTTC. It encodes CASSLQGGAYEQYF.

The V gene is TRBV7-9, the J gene TRBJ1-1; D remains ambiguous. The CDR3 sequence is 14 residues long. Germline CDR1 SEHNR, CDR2 FQNEAQ (reference sequence). V was pared by 1 base and J by 3 bases, with 9 bases between. The CDR3 bases are TGTGCCAGCAGCTTAGAATTGCGGGACACTGAAGCTTTCTTT. It is translated as CASSLELRDTEAFF.

This clonotype was seen only a few times. The genes are TRBV9 and TRBJ2-6, with D hard to call. CDR3 length equals 15 residues. V lost 1 base and J lost 2, with 7 bases in between. CDR1 and CDR2 (germline): SGDLS, YYNGEE. The CDR3 loop is CASSVRGAGANVLTF. The CDR3 nucleotides read TGTGCCAGCAGCGTAAGAGGTGCTGGGGCCAACGTCCTGACTTTC.

This clonotype was detected many times. The gene calls are TRBV4-2 and TRBJ2-7, with TRBD1 matching over 7 bases. The V segment lost 2 bases and the J segment 3 bases; nucleotides outside the gene matches: 4. The length of the CDR3 is 14 residues. Germline CDR1 LGHNA, CDR2 YNFKEQ. The CDR3 loop reads CASSQKGAIYEQYF. In DNA, the CDR3 is TGTGCCAGCAGCCAAAAGGGGGCTATCTACGAGCAGTACTTC.

The chain links TRBV6-6 to TRBJ1-4; TRBD1 matches at 8 bases. Germline lookup yields CDR1 MNHNY and CDR2 SVGAGI (reference sequence). The CDR3 length is 14 residues. With V trimmed by 6 bases and J by 8 bases, 8 bases remained unmatched. DNA for the CDR3: TGTGCCAGCAGCCCGGACAGGGTAGGCGAAAAACTGTTTTTT. This encodes CASSPDRVGEKLFF.

The table lists this clonotype with many counts. The chain employs TRBV20-1 and TRBJ2-5; 8 bases agree with TRBD2. The CDR3 spans 15 residues. Germline assignment: CDR1 DFQATT and CDR2 SNEGSKA (reference sequence). The V gene end was trimmed by 0 bases and the J gene end by 2 bases; junction bases not matched to a gene: 5. CDR3 sequence: CSARDSGTTQETQYF. In nucleotides, the CDR3 is TGCAGTGCTAGAGATAGCGGGACAACTCAAGAGACCCAGTACTTC.

The table lists this clonotype with a few counts. The CDR3 region is CASSPDGTGANSPLHF. The DNA of the CDR3 is TGTGCCAGCAGTCCTGATGGGACAGGGGCTAATTCACCCCTCCACTTT. The V and J genes are TRBV12-3 or TRBV12-4 and TRBJ1-6; 10 bases line up with TRBD1. The junction had 7 bases not matched to a gene; V was cut back by 5 bases and J by 6 bases. The CDR3 is made up of 16 amino acids.

V gene TRBV15 combines with J gene TRBJ1-5; D is possibly TRBD1 (5 bases). Germline lookup yields CDR1 LNHNV and CDR2 YYDKDF (reference sequence). Trimming cost V 2 bases and J 0 bases, with 8 bases left between them. The CDR3 totals 15 residues. CDR3 DNA: TGTGCCACCAGCAGAAGGACAAATAGCAATCAGCCCCAGCATTTT. Its translation: CATSRRTNSNQPQHF.